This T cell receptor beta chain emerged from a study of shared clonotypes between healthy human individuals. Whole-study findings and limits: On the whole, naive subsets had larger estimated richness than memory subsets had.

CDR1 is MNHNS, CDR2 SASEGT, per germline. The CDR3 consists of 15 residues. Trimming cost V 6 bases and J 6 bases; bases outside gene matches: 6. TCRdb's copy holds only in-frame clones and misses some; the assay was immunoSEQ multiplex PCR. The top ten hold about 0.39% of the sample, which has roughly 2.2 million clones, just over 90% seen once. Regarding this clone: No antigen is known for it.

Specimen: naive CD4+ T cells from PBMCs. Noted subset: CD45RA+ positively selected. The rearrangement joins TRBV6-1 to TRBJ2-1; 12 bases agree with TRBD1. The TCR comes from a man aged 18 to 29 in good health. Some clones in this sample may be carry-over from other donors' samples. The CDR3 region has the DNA TGTGCCAGCAGGGGGGGACAGGGGGCATCCAATGAGCAGTTCTTC. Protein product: CASRGGQGASNEQFF.